The text below deals with one T cell receptor (beta chain). What it binds is not known. Per germline, CDR1 SNHLY and CDR2 FYNNEI. CDR3 length: 15 residues. V gave up 5 bases and J gave up 9 bases; unmatched junction bases: 7. These data belong to a study of cytomegalovirus exposure and HLA in healthy donors. Findings of the study overall: Per a later analysis, approximately 16,000 TCR beta sequences showed association with HLA alleles at 0.05 false discovery rate. Later on, an analysis showed TCR association rates differing by HLA locus, with DRB1 the most and HLA-C the fewest.

PCR primers comprised 60 Vbeta and 13 Jbeta primers. TCRdb keeps only in-frame clones here, not all; method: immunoSEQ multiplex PCR. The table records about 120,000 clones, more than 70% of them present only once. The chain couples TRBV2 to TRBJ2-5; 15 bases fit TRBD2. This receptor was obtained from a human donor in good health. Sequencing was performed on PBMCs. The CDR3 DNA reads as TGTGCCAGCAGTTCCGGGACTAGCGGGGGGCGGGCCCAGTACTTC. Protein product: CASSSGTSGGRAQYF.